These 2 T cell receptor beta chains share one sample of origin, sequenced in a study of T cells in Graves' hyperthyroidism and ophthalmopathy. RNA transcripts served as the template for amplifying TCR beta CDR3 regions. HTBI primers were the set used in a first-round RT-PCR of the TCR CDR3. TCRdb independently ran MiXCR on the multiplex PCR reads; one entry per CDR3 protein. The sample records 400,000 or so distinct CDR3 sequences, about an eighth being singletons. The sample comprised blood. These receptors originate from a man in his fifties or sixties with Graves' ophthalmopathy.

The rearrangement joins TRBV20-1 to TRBJ2-7, with 9 nucleotides matching TRBD1. Trimming took 1 base from V and 7 from J; bases not matched to a gene: 8. The V gene's germline CDR1 is DFQATT and CDR2 SNEGSKA (reference sequence). CDR3 length equals 14 residues. CDR3 in DNA: TGCAGTGCTAGAGTTGTGACAGGGGGGGGGGAGCAGTACTTC. Protein: CSARVVTGGGEQYF.

This clonotype was counted between two and nine times. The V and J genes are TRBV19 and TRBJ1-3; D ambiguous. The CDR3 is 13 residues long. CDR1 is LNHDA, CDR2 SQIVND, per germline (reference sequence). V was trimmed by 10 bases and J by 0 bases, leaving 10 bases between them. The CDR3 DNA is TGTGCCACAACAGCGGTCTCTGGAAACACCATATATTTT. Translating it yields CATTAVSGNTIYF. The whole variable domain, filled in from reference TRBV19 and TRBJ1-3, reads DGGITQSPKYLFRKEGQNVTLSCEQNLNHDAMYWYRQDPGQGLRLIYYSQIVNDFQKGDIAEGYSVSREKKESFPLTVTSAQKNPTAFYLCATTAVSGNTIYFGEGSWLTVV.